The T cell receptor (beta chain) described here comes from a study of T cell responses to AZD1222 COVID-19 vaccine. Across the whole study: Pooling of second doses given at about 4 or about 12 weeks was done.

Of note for this clone: Its target is not known.

TCRdb's copy holds only in-frame clones and misses some; the assay was immunoSEQ multiplex PCR. The data hold more than 110,000 clones, with roughly 92% observed a single time. CDR1 is MNHNS, CDR2 SASEGT, per germline. CDR3 length: 15 residues. With V trimmed by 3 bases and J by 7 bases, 7 bases remained unmatched. General study points: Of the AZD1222 recipients, only 5 to 7 were seropositive at baseline. The study sampled repertoires only after the peak T cell response.

The origin of this receptor is an adult in good health. The source was peripheral blood, collected on day 0 of AZD1222 vaccination. The rearrangement uses TRBV6-1 and TRBJ2-7; 12 bases agree with TRBD2. For the CDR3, the DNA is TGTGCCAGCAGTGATAGGACTAGCGGGGTGGGGGAGCAGTACTTC. It codes for CASSDRTSGVGEQYF.